The T cell receptor beta chain under discussion was sequenced for a study of CD8 T cell repertoires and HIV-1 epitope variants. Across the study: Tested: three Gag epitope families, Nef HW9 and YT9.

Germline V gives CDR1 MDHEN, CDR2 SYDVKM. The CDR3 is 15 amino acids. With 0 bases clipped from V and 3 bases from J, the junction kept 2 bases outside the gene matches. Concerning this clone itself: Its target is unknown.

The protocol was immunoSEQ multiplex PCR, while the TCRdb copy is restricted to in-frame clones and leaves out a portion. The table includes 6,000 or so clones, roughly two thirds detected once. The V call is TRBV28, the J call TRBJ2-5, with 9 bases aligning to TRBD1. The source is a male donor with HIV. The sequenced material came from cultured CD8+ T cells derived from PBMCs. The DNA for the CDR3 is TGTGCCAGCAGTTTATGGGGGGACAGGGAAGAGACCCAGTACTTC. Translated, it gives CASSLWGDREETQYF. The complete variable domain, with remaining parts taken from reference TRBV28 and TRBJ2-5, reads DVKVTQSSRYLVKRTGEKVFLECVQDMDHENMFWYRQDPGLGLRLIYFSYDVKMKEKGDIPEGYSVSREKKERFSLILESASTNQTSMYLCASSLWGDREETQYFGPGTRLLVL.